Here is one TCR beta chain with its context. Antigen: not known. This entry belongs to a study of siplizumab effects on memory and regulatory T cells. In each sample, about 100,000 TCR templates were assayed. TCRdb's copy holds only in-frame clones and misses some; the assay was immunoSEQ multiplex PCR. The top ten clones hold about two fifths of a sample with 55,000 to 70,000 clones, over 90% of them seen once. Study outcomes and limitations: Mean Treg-derived proportions of mappable alloreactive CD4+ clones were around 70% for siplizumab and roughly 30% for controls.

The V end was cut by 7 bases, the J end by 5 bases, with 20 bases between. This CDR3 spans 15 amino acids. Germline assignment: CDR1 SNHLY and CDR2 FYNNEI. The specimen sequenced was CD8+ T cells sorted from blood. V usage is TRBV2 and J usage is TRBJ1-2, with a possible D match to TRBD1 (6 bases). The TCR sequence derives from a human donor in good health. This CDR3 is CASNQWGGTRYGYTF. The CDR3 nucleotides read TGTGCCAGCAACCAATGGGGGGGCACGAGATATGGCTACACCTTC.